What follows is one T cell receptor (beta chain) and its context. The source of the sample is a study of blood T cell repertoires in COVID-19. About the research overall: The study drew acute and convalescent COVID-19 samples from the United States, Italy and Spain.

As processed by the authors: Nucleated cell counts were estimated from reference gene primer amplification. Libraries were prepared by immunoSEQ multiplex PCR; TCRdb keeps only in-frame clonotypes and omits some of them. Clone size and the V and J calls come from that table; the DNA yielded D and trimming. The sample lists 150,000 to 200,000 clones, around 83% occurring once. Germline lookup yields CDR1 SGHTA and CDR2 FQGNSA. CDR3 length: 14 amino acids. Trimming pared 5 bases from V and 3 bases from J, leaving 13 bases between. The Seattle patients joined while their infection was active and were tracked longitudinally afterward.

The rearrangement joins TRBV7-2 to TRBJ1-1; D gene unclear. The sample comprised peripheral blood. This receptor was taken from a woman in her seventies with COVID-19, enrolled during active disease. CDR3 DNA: TGTGCCAGCAGCCTCCTCGTAGGAGACACTGAAGCTTTCTTT. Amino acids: CASSLLVGDTEAFF.